The TCR beta chain described here comes from a study of cytomegalovirus exposure and HLA in healthy donors. PCR used 60 Vbeta primers and 13 Jbeta primers. Generated by immunoSEQ multiplex PCR, the TCRdb table keeps only in-frame clones and is missing some. Among about 140,000 clones, 75% to 85% were seen once, and the ten largest hold just over 8%. A word on this clone: Its antigen is unidentified. A junction end diverges from the germline sequence, so it may reflect a read error.

Likely unrecorded immune exposures existed in these nominally healthy donors. Study findings and constraints: Cytomegalovirus-associated TCR beta chains were listed, numbering 164. In a later analysis, a missense DCLRE1C variant was linked to TCR beta V- and J-gene trimming.

Sequencing was carried out using PBMCs. The source of this sequence is a woman between 45 and 60 years old in good health and CMV-seropositive.

CDR3 DNA: TGTGCCAGCAGCTTAAAGCACAGGGATAGCTCTGGGGCCAACGGCCTGACTTTC. Encoded protein: CASSLKHRDSSGANGLTF. This sequence joins TRBV7-3 and TRBJ2-6; maybe TRBD1 (6 bases). The CDR3 length is 18 residues. Germline CDR1 SGHTA, CDR2 FQGTGA.